A selection of T cell receptor beta chains follows, all from one sample in a study of cytomegalovirus exposure and HLA in healthy donors. Only in-frame clones appear in the TCRdb table, and some are missing; sequencing was by immunoSEQ multiplex PCR. Here the sample spans under 300,000 clones, just over 70% being singletons. Sequenced input: PBMCs. The receptors originated from a female donor in good health and CMV-seronegative. The CDR3 runs from the conserved cysteine through the conserved F or W. Fields, in order: V gene, D gene, clone size, J gene, CDR3 DNA, CDR3 protein. A D gene is named only where the DNA matches it firmly. Clone size is given for some rows only: seen once, a few or many times, or a class if the clone is expanded.

>TRBV9|TRBD1|once|TRBJ1-3
TGTGCCAGCAGCGCCCGGGACAGCAGCTTGGGTAACACCATATATTTT
CASSARDSSLGNTIYF
>TRBV5-1|TRBD2|NA|TRBJ2-5
TGCGCCAGCAGCCACGGACTAGCGGCCCCCCAAGAGACCCAGTACTTC
CASSHGLAAPQETQYF
>TRBV5-5|TRBD1|NA|TRBJ1-5
TGTGCCAGCCGACGCGACAGGGCCAGCAATCAGCCCCAGCATTTT
CASRRDRASNQPQHF
>TRBV5-1|NA|NA|TRBJ1-3
TGCGCCAGCAGCCTTGGGGCCCGGGCTGGAAACACCATATATTTT
CASSLGARAGNTIYF
>TRBV2|NA|NA|TRBJ1-5
TGTGCCAGCAGTGAAGTCGCAACTAATCAGCCCCAGCATTTT
CASSEVATNQPQHF
>TRBV15|TRBD1|NA|TRBJ1-3
TGTGCCACCGCAGGGGGCTGGAGCTCTGGAAACACCATATATTTT
CATAGGWSSGNTIYF
>TRBV15|NA|NA|TRBJ2-1
TGTGCCACCAGCAGAGAGAGGGCTCCTGCCTACAATGAGCAGTTCTTC
CATSRERAPAYNEQFF
>TRBV15|NA|NA|TRBJ2-5
TGTGCCACCAGCAGGGAGGCAGGCCGGTATCAAGAGACCCAGTACTTC
CATSREAGRYQETQYF
>TRBV6-1|NA|NA|TRBJ1-5
TGTGCCAGCAGTCCCCGGGACTGGGGGGATCAGCCCCAGCATTTT
CASSPRDWGDQPQHF
>TRBV5-1|NA|NA|TRBJ2-6
TGCGCCAGCAGAGATCCCAGGGGAACTGGGGCCAACGTCCTGACTTTC
CASRDPRGTGANVLTF
>TRBV7-9|TRBD1|NA|TRBJ2-2
TGTGCCAGCAGCTTAGGATCCGGGACAGGGACTGCGAACACCGGGGAGCTGTTTTTT
CASSLGSGTGTANTGELFF